One and the same sample provided the 32 T cell receptor beta chains below, sequenced in a study of OX40 agonist ivuxolimab in advanced cancers. Assay used: immunoSEQ multiplex PCR; TCRdb lists only in-frame clones, some missing. The data contain around 94,000 clones, around 85% of them singletons. This material consisted of CD4+ or CD8+ T cells sorted from blood, taken in a trial of the OX40 agonist ivuxolimab. The source is an adult with an advanced solid tumor such as melanoma, head and neck, liver or kidney cancer.

The V call is TRBV6-6, the J call TRBJ1-5; no clear D. There are 14 residues in the CDR3. CDR1 MNHNY and CDR2 SVGAGI come from the germline V gene (reference sequence). V dropped 0 bases and J dropped 7 bases, with 10 bases sitting between them. The CDR3 protein is CASSYSHPAQPQHF. CDR3 nucleotide sequence: TGTGCCAGCAGTTACTCCCACCCCGCCCAGCCCCAGCATTTT.

The rearrangement uses TRBV9 and TRBJ2-2; the D is unclear. CDR1 SGDLS and CDR2 YYNGEE come from the germline V gene. CDR3 length: 11 residues. The ends were cut back, 3 bases at V and 6 bases at J, with 3 bases in the middle. CDR3 sequence reads: CASSEAGELFF. For the CDR3, the DNA is TGTGCCAGCAGCGAGGCCGGGGAGCTGTTTTTT.

V is TRBV5-6 and J is TRBJ2-7; TRBD1 is a possible D gene (5 bases). Deletions cut 7 bases from V and 2 bases from J, with 13 bases between. Germline CDR1 reads SGHDT; CDR2 reads YYEEEE. This CDR3 region has 13 residues. This CDR3 is CASRSAGTYEQYF. In DNA, the CDR3 is TGTGCCAGCCGCTCAGCAGGGACCTACGAGCAGTACTTC.

The J gene is TRBJ1-4, the V gene TRBV11-2; unclear D gene. The CDR3 runs 14 residues. The germline V and J ends were trimmed by 0 bases and 8 bases, with 10 bases remaining between them. CDR1 SGHAT and CDR2 FQNNGV come from the germline V gene. In DNA, the CDR3 is TGTGCCAGCAGCTTAGAGAGAATGGACGAAAAACTGTTTTTT. This gives the protein CASSLERMDEKLFF.

The chain recombines TRBV14 with TRBJ2-1, with 10 nucleotides matching TRBD2. Trimming cost V 3 bases and J 6 bases; bases outside gene matches: 8. Looked up from germline, CDR1 is SGHDN and CDR2 is FVKESK. The CDR3 runs 16 residues. The CDR3 protein is CASSHLSGRAVNEQFF. The CDR3 DNA sequence: TGTGCCAGCAGCCATCTAAGCGGGAGGGCAGTCAATGAGCAGTTCTTC.

DNA of the CDR3: TGTGCCAGCAGCCCCAGTCAGGGGCCCGGGACAGATACGCAGTATTTT. Encoded protein: CASSPSQGPGTDTQYF. The gene calls are TRBV11-3 and TRBJ2-3; possibly TRBD1 for D (6 bases). The CDR3 consists of 16 residues. Trimming stripped 5 bases from V and 3 bases from J, with 18 bases between. The germline V gene encodes CDR1 SGHNT and CDR2 YENEEA.

CDR3 coding DNA: TGTGCCAGCAGCTTAGACTTCTCCCCACAGGCTAACTATGGCTACACCTTC. It encodes CASSLDFSPQANYGYTF. The chain combines TRBV7-9 with TRBJ1-2, with a weak D call TRBD1 (5 bases). In germline, CDR1 is SEHNR, CDR2 FQNEAQ (reference sequence). V lost 1 base and J lost 0, with 15 bases in between. This CDR3 contains 17 residues. Drawing the rest from reference TRBV7-9 and TRBJ1-2, the complete variable domain is DTGVSQNPRHKITKRGQNVTFRCDPISEHNRLYWYRQTLGQGPEFLTYFQNEAQLEKSRLLSDRFSAERPKGSFSTLEIQRTEQGDSAMYLCASSLDFSPQANYGYTFGSGTRLTVV.

This chain uses TRBV7-9 with TRBJ2-1, with no clear D. Germline V lookup: CDR1 SEHNR, CDR2 FQNEAQ (reference sequence). V lost 5 bases and J 12 bases, leaving 14 bases between the germline ends. This CDR3 is 12 amino acids long. Written as DNA, the CDR3 is TGTGCCAGCAGCGTCAGGAACTCAGCGCAGTTCTTC. This gives the protein CASSVRNSAQFF.

The chain combines TRBV18 with TRBJ1-1; TRBD1 matches at 7 bases. Trimming cost V 1 base and J 8 bases; bases outside gene matches: 10. This CDR3 is 15 amino acids long. CDR1 is KGHSH and CDR2 is LQKENI in the germline V gene. The CDR3 loop reads CASSPRRDSRQEAFF. The CDR3 DNA sequence: TGTGCCAGCTCACCACGCCGGGACAGCCGTCAAGAAGCTTTCTTT.

The CDR3 DNA reads TGTGCCAGCAGCTTCCGACAGGGCGTCTACACCTTC. Translation gives CASSFRQGVYTF. The chain links TRBV7-9 to TRBJ1-2; TRBD1 matches at 7 bases. Looked up from germline, CDR1 is SEHNR and CDR2 is FQNEAQ (reference sequence). The CDR3 is 12 residues long. The junction had 5 bases not matched to a gene; V was cut back by 3 bases and J by 10 bases. Full variable domain (missing parts from reference TRBV7-9 and TRBJ1-2): DTGVSQNPRHKITKRGQNVTFRCDPISEHNRLYWYRQTLGQGPEFLTYFQNEAQLEKSRLLSDRFSAERPKGSFSTLEIQRTEQGDSAMYLCASSFRQGVYTFGSGTRLTVV.

This clone appeared a few times. The chain carries TRBV11-2 and TRBJ2-2, with no clear D. Germline CDR1 SGHAT, CDR2 FQNNGV. The CDR3 runs to 13 residues. V dropped 0 bases and J dropped 5 bases, with 4 bases sitting between them. The CDR3 here is CASSLEPTGELFF. Written as DNA, the CDR3 is TGTGCCAGCAGCTTAGAGCCTACCGGGGAGCTGTTTTTT.

This rearrangement joins TRBV11-3 to TRBJ2-7, with 9 nucleotides matching TRBD1. V lost 1 base and J lost 11; bases outside the gene matches: 0. Germline CDR1 reads SGHNT; CDR2 reads YENEEA. The CDR3 contains 11 residues. The CDR3 DNA reads TGTGCCAGCAGCTTAGGACAGGGGGAGTACTTC. Translated: CASSLGQGEYF.

The V gene is TRBV7-3, the J gene TRBJ2-5; 9 bases are shared with TRBD1. Trimming at V came to 4 bases and at J to 1 base, leaving 1 base not matched to a gene. The CDR3 length is 14 residues. Looked up from germline, CDR1 is SGHTA and CDR2 is FQGTGA. The chain's CDR3 is CASSSTGGQETQYF. CDR3 nucleotide sequence: TGTGCCAGCAGCTCGACAGGGGGCCAAGAGACCCAGTACTTC. Full variable domain (remainder filled in from reference TRBV7-3 and TRBJ2-5): GAGVSQTPSNKVTEKGKYVELRCDPISGHTALYWYRQSLGQGPEFLIYFQGTGAADDSGLPNDRFFAVRPEGSVSTLKIQRTERGDSAVYLCASSSTGGQETQYFGPGTRLLVL.

In this sample, this clone turned up once. The chain combines TRBV28 with TRBJ2-5; 10 bases agree with TRBD1. Germline V CDR1 and CDR2: MDHEN, SYDVKM. CDR3 length: 14 amino acids. The V and J ends lost 6 bases and 4 bases, in that order; junction bases with no gene match: 5. The CDR3 region is CASRTTGGIETQYF. The CDR3 coding sequence is TGTGCCAGCAGAACGACAGGGGGCATAGAGACCCAGTACTTC.

The chain joins TRBV25-1 to TRBJ2-3; D is possibly TRBD2 (8 bases). This CDR3 contains 17 residues. Trimming removed 5 bases at V and 3 bases at J, with 21 bases between. Per the germline V gene, CDR1 is MGHDK and CDR2 is SYGVNS. The CDR3 bases are TGTGCCAGCAGTTCCGCCAGGGGGGCGGGAGGAACAGATACGCAGTATTTT. It translates to CASSSARGAGGTDTQYF.

This chain connects TRBV7-2 to TRBJ2-7; a possible D gene is TRBD1 (6 bases). V was shortened by 6 bases and J by 5 bases, with 20 bases between the two germline ends. Germline loops: CDR1 SGHTA, CDR2 FQGNSA. This CDR3 has 15 amino acids. The DNA for the CDR3 is TGTGCCAGCAGACAAGGGACCCAGGGGTACGACGAGCAGTACTTC. It encodes CASRQGTQGYDEQYF.

This chain uses TRBV10-3 with TRBJ1-2; D is undetermined. Germline-derived CDR1 and CDR2 are ENHRY and SYGVKD. Trimming removed 0 bases at V and 0 bases at J, with 14 bases between. The CDR3 has 17 amino acids. The CDR3 spells CAISESGQAQTNYGYTF. The CDR3 DNA reads TGTGCCATCAGTGAGTCAGGGCAAGCCCAAACTAACTATGGCTACACCTTC.

The chain is built from TRBV27 and TRBJ2-1; unclear D gene. The CDR3 contains 16 residues. The ends were cut back, 6 bases at V and 1 base at J, with 16 bases in the middle. Per germline, CDR1 MNHEY and CDR2 SMNVEV (reference sequence). CDR3 nucleotides: TGTGCCAGCAGCCCGACCCCGAGGCGATCCTACAATGAGCAGTTCTTC. Translation gives CASSPTPRRSYNEQFF.

The chain recombines TRBV7-9 with TRBJ2-7; 7 positions agree with TRBD1. The V gene end was trimmed by 6 bases and the J gene end by 2 bases; junction bases not matched to a gene: 7. The germline V gene has CDR1 SEHNR and CDR2 FQNEAQ (reference sequence). This CDR3 spans 14 amino acids. CDR3 protein: CASSRWDSPYEQYF. The DNA of the CDR3 is TGTGCCAGCAGTCGATGGGACAGTCCCTACGAGCAGTACTTC.

The gene calls are TRBV6-5 and TRBJ1-3; tentative D call: TRBD1 (6 bases). The CDR3 runs 15 residues. Trimming shortened V by 0 bases and J by 3 bases, and 9 bases separated the two germline ends. Germline V gene lookup returns CDR1 MNHEY and CDR2 SVGAGI. CDR3 residues: CASSYSIRGGNTIYF. The CDR3 region has the DNA TGTGCCAGCAGTTACTCGATCAGGGGTGGAAACACCATATATTTT.

The V call is TRBV5-1, the J call TRBJ2-3; 8 bases fit TRBD1. Losses at the gene ends were 4 bases for V and 6 bases for J; bases not matched to a gene: 7. The germline gives CDR1 SGHRS, CDR2 YFSETQ. This CDR3 spans 14 amino acids. This chain's CDR3 is CASSPGQVEDTQYF. Written as DNA, the CDR3 is TGCGCCAGCAGCCCGGGACAGGTGGAGGATACGCAGTATTTT.

The gene calls are TRBV19 and TRBJ1-5; D may be TRBD1 (5 bases). This CDR3 comprises 16 residues. The germline V gene has CDR1 LNHDA and CDR2 SQIVND (reference sequence). V gave up 0 bases and J gave up 7 bases, with 16 bases separating them. The CDR3 nucleotides read TGTGCCAGTAGTATAGATCAAAAGGGGCCGAAACAGCCCCAGCATTTT. Translated: CASSIDQKGPKQPQHF.

The chain couples TRBV4-3 to TRBJ2-1; the match to TRBD1 covers 9 bases. The J segment lost 2 bases and the V segment lost 2 bases, leaving 16 bases of the junction unmatched. Germline CDR1 and CDR2: LGHNA and YSLEER. The CDR3 contains 20 residues. The CDR3 sequence is CASSQHHTTGQGLPYNEQFF. The DNA of the CDR3 is TGCGCCAGCAGCCAACATCATACTACGGGACAGGGTCTCCCCTACAATGAGCAGTTCTTC.

The chain uses TRBV27 and TRBJ2-1; 7 bases map to TRBD2. J lost 6 bases, V lost 8 bases, and 13 bases had no gene match. This CDR3 has 15 amino acids. CDR1 and CDR2 from the germline V gene are MNHEY and SMNVEV (reference sequence). The CDR3 region is CASRVGLVHFNEQFF. The CDR3 coding sequence is TGTGCCAGCCGTGTCGGACTAGTTCATTTCAATGAGCAGTTCTTC.

V gene TRBV6-1 combines with J gene TRBJ1-4; the D gene is possibly TRBD1 (5 bases). This CDR3 region has 15 residues. Germline CDR1 and CDR2: MNHNS and SASEGT. Trimming pared 3 bases from V and 2 bases from J, leaving 10 bases between. The CDR3 DNA reads TGTGCCAGCAGTGAGAAGGGACGGACTAATGAAAAACTGTTTTTT. Protein product: CASSEKGRTNEKLFF.

This clone was seen a few times. The rearrangement uses TRBV2 and TRBJ1-1; maybe TRBD1 (6 bases). Germline lookup yields CDR1 SNHLY and CDR2 FYNNEI. The CDR3 covers 14 residues. V was cut by 3 bases and J by 6 bases, with 14 bases left in between. The CDR3 here is CASSDPRGGPEAFF. The DNA of the CDR3 is TGTGCCAGCAGTGATCCCCGAGGGGGGCCTGAAGCTTTCTTT.

A single count supports this clone. The rearrangement links TRBV28 to TRBJ2-7, with D maybe TRBD2 (6 bases). V was shortened by 5 bases and J by 2 bases, with 13 bases between the two germline ends. From germline, CDR1 is MDHEN and CDR2 SYDVKM. This CDR3 region has 14 residues. As DNA, the CDR3 is TGTGCCAGCAGTGCGGGATTGGTGACCTACGAGCAGTACTTC. Translation gives CASSAGLVTYEQYF.

There are a few counts of this clone. The rearrangement joins TRBV19 to TRBJ2-7; D unresolved. The V end was cut by 2 bases, the J end by 4 bases, with 9 bases between. CDR3 length: 13 residues. Germline values: CDR1 LNHDA, CDR2 SQIVND (reference sequence). The CDR3 DNA reads as TGTGCCAGTAGTATATGGGCGGTGTACGAGCAGTACTTC. It yields the protein CASSIWAVYEQYF.

This clone was counted once. The chain combines TRBV18 with TRBJ1-1; TRBD1 is a possible D gene (5 bases). The CDR3 loop spans 14 amino acids. Germline assignment: CDR1 KGHSH and CDR2 LQKENI. Trimming stripped 2 bases from V and 5 bases from J, with 12 bases between. The CDR3 nucleotides read TGTGCCAGCTCACCAGAGCGGTGGGGGACTGAAGCTTTCTTT. Translation gives CASSPERWGTEAFF.

The chain uses TRBV28 and TRBJ2-5; the D is unclear. V dropped 3 bases and J dropped 2 bases, with 4 bases sitting between them. Germline lookup yields CDR1 MDHEN and CDR2 SYDVKM. The CDR3 has 12 amino acids. CDR3 region: CASSFTQETQYF. The DNA of the CDR3 is TGTGCCAGCAGTTTTACTCAAGAGACCCAGTACTTC.

This clone has just one count. The rearrangement links TRBV5-1 to TRBJ2-7, with TRBD1 identical over 11 bases. This CDR3 has 15 residues. Germline V gene data show CDR1 as SGHRS and CDR2 as YFSETQ. V dropped 0 bases and J dropped 2; count of bases not matched to a gene: 1. The DNA for the CDR3 is TGCGCCAGCAGCTTGGAGGGACAGGGGGCCTACGAGCAGTACTTC. Translation gives CASSLEGQGAYEQYF.

The CDR3 spells CASSPPGRKGNQPQHF. The CDR3 region has the DNA TGTGCCAGCAGTCCACCGGGACGGAAGGGCAATCAGCCCCAGCATTTT. This chain uses TRBV2 with TRBJ1-5; possibly TRBD1 for D (5 bases). Trimming pared 5 bases from V and 2 bases from J, leaving 16 bases between. The germline gives CDR1 SNHLY, CDR2 FYNNEI. CDR3 size: 16 residues.